The clone carrying this TCR beta chain was observed many times. The data are from a study of T cells after yellow fever vaccination. For the study at large: It was SMART-Seq v4 Ultra Low Input that prepared the fractions with low cell numbers.

V was trimmed by 0 bases and J by 5 bases, leaving 8 bases between them. Germline V CDR1 and CDR2: PRHDT, FYEKMQ (reference sequence). The CDR3 runs 14 residues. Generation of TCR cDNA used 5'RACE template switching (which added a universal primer site and UMIs). TCRdb re-called the 5' RACE reads through MiXCR, storing one row per CDR3 protein. The sample has hundreds of thousands of distinct CDR3 sequences; roughly 4% are singletons. Sample: PBMCs, taken on the day of the yellow fever booster vaccination. The chain couples TRBV13 to TRBJ1-5, with D unresolved. This clonotype was sampled from a man between 18 and 35 years old who received the YFV17D yellow fever vaccine. The CDR3: CASSLGSLDQPQHF. In DNA form, the CDR3 reads TGTGCCAGCAGCTTAGGATCCCTGGATCAGCCCCAGCATTTT.